A selection of T cell receptor beta chains follows, all from one sample in a study of blood T cell repertoires in COVID-19. Generated by immunoSEQ multiplex PCR, the TCRdb table keeps only in-frame clones and is missing some. The sample lists 35,000 to 50,000 clones; approximately 89% were seen once. Sequenced material: peripheral blood. The receptors were sampled from a woman aged 35 to 49 with acute or convalescent COVID-19. Both conserved end residues are part of each CDR3. A D gene is named only where the DNA matches it firmly. Size values are once, few and many counts, or a class for expanded clones, and some rows have none.

abundance: -; v_gene: TRBV3-1/TRBV3-2; d_gene: -; len: 14; j_gene: TRBJ2-1; CDR3nt: TGTGCCAGCAGCCAAGATCTGAGCCTAAATGAGCAGTTCTTC; CDR3aa: CASSQDLSLNEQFF
abundance: -; v_gene: TRBV11-2; d_gene: -; len: 15; j_gene: TRBJ1-6; CDR3nt: TGTGCCAGCAGCGTTACCGGGCAAGAGGGTTCACCCCTCCACTTT; CDR3aa: CASSVTGQEGSPLHF
abundance: -; v_gene: TRBV7-9; d_gene: TRBD1; len: 19; j_gene: TRBJ2-2; CDR3nt: TGTGCCAGCAGCTTCCCGGGACAGGGGAGATTCACGAACACCGGGGAGCTGTTTTTT; CDR3aa: CASSFPGQGRFTNTGELFF
abundance: -; v_gene: TRBV5-3; d_gene: -; len: 14; j_gene: TRBJ1-5; CDR3nt: TGTGCCAGAAGGCGGATCTATAGCAATCAGCCCCAGCATTTT; CDR3aa: CARRRIYSNQPQHF
abundance: -; v_gene: TRBV6-5; d_gene: TRBD1; len: 15; j_gene: TRBJ1-2; CDR3nt: TGTGCCAGCAGTTATCGGTCCAGGGGGTCAGATGGCTACACCTTC; CDR3aa: CASSYRSRGSDGYTF
abundance: -; v_gene: TRBV18; d_gene: -; len: 14; j_gene: TRBJ2-1; CDR3nt: TGTGCCAGCTCACCTACTAGTACCTACAATGAGCAGTTCTTC; CDR3aa: CASSPTSTYNEQFF
abundance: -; v_gene: TRBV27; d_gene: -; len: 15; j_gene: TRBJ1-6; CDR3nt: TGTGCCAGCAGTTCCGCGGGGAGGGTCGGCTCACCCCTCCACTTT; CDR3aa: CASSSAGRVGSPLHF
abundance: -; v_gene: TRBV9; d_gene: -; len: 12; j_gene: TRBJ2-2; CDR3nt: TGTGCCAGCAGCGTAGTTAACGGGGAGCTGTTTTTT; CDR3aa: CASSVVNGELFF
abundance: -; v_gene: TRBV28; d_gene: TRBD1; len: 16; j_gene: TRBJ1-5; CDR3nt: TGTGCCAGCAGTTCCCGAGGACAGGGGGAGAATCAGCCCCAGCATTTT; CDR3aa: CASSSRGQGENQPQHF
abundance: -; v_gene: TRBV4-2; d_gene: -; len: 14; j_gene: TRBJ2-5; CDR3nt: TGTGCCAGCAGCCAACCCGCTAGTCAAGAGACCCAGTACTTC; CDR3aa: CASSQPASQETQYF
abundance: -; v_gene: TRBV27; d_gene: -; len: 13; j_gene: TRBJ2-3; CDR3nt: TGTGCCAGGTCCCTATGGTCTGGAGATACGCAGTATTTT; CDR3aa: CARSLWSGDTQYF
abundance: -; v_gene: TRBV5-4; d_gene: -; len: 17; j_gene: TRBJ1-6; CDR3nt: TGTGCCAGCAGATTGGGGCAGGGAGGTGGACATAATTCACCCCTCCACTTT; CDR3aa: CASRLGQGGGHNSPLHF
abundance: -; v_gene: TRBV27; d_gene: TRBD1; len: 14; j_gene: TRBJ1-2; CDR3nt: TGTGCCAGCAGGACAACAGGGGGCAACTATGGCTACACCTTC; CDR3aa: CASRTTGGNYGYTF
abundance: few; v_gene: TRBV28; d_gene: TRBD2; len: 13; j_gene: TRBJ2-5; CDR3nt: TGTGCCAGCAGTCGGGGGGGAGTGGAGACCCAGTACTTC; CDR3aa: CASSRGGVETQYF
abundance: -; v_gene: TRBV19; d_gene: TRBD1; len: 14; j_gene: TRBJ1-6; CDR3nt: TGTGCCAGTAGCGCCGGGACAGATAATTCACCCCTCCACTTT; CDR3aa: CASSAGTDNSPLHF
abundance: -; v_gene: TRBV25-1; d_gene: TRBD1; len: 12; j_gene: TRBJ2-7; CDR3nt: TGTGCCAGCAGAACAGGGGCCTACGAGCAGTACTTC; CDR3aa: CASRTGAYEQYF
abundance: -; v_gene: TRBV6-5; d_gene: -; len: 15; j_gene: TRBJ1-4; CDR3nt: TGTGCCAGCAGTCCCGCTACGGGGAGGATCGATTCGGGCCTTTTT; CDR3aa: CASSPATGRIDSGLF
abundance: -; v_gene: TRBV15; d_gene: -; len: 13; j_gene: TRBJ1-2; CDR3nt: TGTGCCACCAGCCCACCGGGAATCTATGGCTACACCTTC; CDR3aa: CATSPPGIYGYTF
abundance: -; v_gene: TRBV5-4; d_gene: TRBD2; len: 18; j_gene: TRBJ2-3; CDR3nt: TGTGCCAGCAGCTTGGCGGGCCGCGGGAGCACTTCCACAGATACGCAGTATTTT; CDR3aa: CASSLAGRGSTSTDTQYF
abundance: once; v_gene: TRBV19; d_gene: TRBD1; len: 15; j_gene: TRBJ2-1; CDR3nt: TGTGCCAGTAGCCCCACAGGGGACCCCTACAATGAGCAGTTCTTC; CDR3aa: CASSPTGDPYNEQFF
abundance: -; v_gene: TRBV10-3; d_gene: TRBD2; len: 16; j_gene: TRBJ2-3; CDR3nt: TGTGCCATCAGTGAGACCCGACTAGCGGGCACAGATACGCAGTATTTT; CDR3aa: CAISETRLAGTDTQYF
abundance: once; v_gene: TRBV11-3; d_gene: TRBD2; len: 18; j_gene: TRBJ2-5; CDR3nt: TGTGCCAGCAGCTTAGGTGCCGGGCTAGCGGGGGGGCCGGAGACCCAGTACTTC; CDR3aa: CASSLGAGLAGGPETQYF
abundance: -; v_gene: TRBV5-1; d_gene: -; len: 14; j_gene: TRBJ1-1; CDR3nt: TGCGCCAGCAGCGCTAGAACTGGTCTCACTGAAGCTTTCTTT; CDR3aa: CASSARTGLTEAFF
abundance: -; v_gene: TRBV2; d_gene: TRBD2; len: 14; j_gene: TRBJ2-5; CDR3nt: TGTGCCAGCAGTGTTCGGGGGGGAACGGAGACCCAGTACTTC; CDR3aa: CASSVRGGTETQYF
abundance: -; v_gene: TRBV5-6; d_gene: -; len: 17; j_gene: TRBJ2-5; CDR3nt: TGTGCCAGCAGCTTGGGCCTGCGAGGGAATGTGGAAGAGACCCAGTACTTC; CDR3aa: CASSLGLRGNVEETQYF
abundance: -; v_gene: TRBV24-1; d_gene: -; len: 14; j_gene: TRBJ1-5; CDR3nt: TGTGCCACCAGTGACTCTTATAGCAATCAGCCCCAGCATTTT; CDR3aa: CATSDSYSNQPQHF
abundance: -; v_gene: TRBV28; d_gene: -; len: 13; j_gene: TRBJ1-5; CDR3nt: TGTGCCAGCAGTTTTTGGTCGGTTCAGCCCCAGCATTTT; CDR3aa: CASSFWSVQPQHF
abundance: -; v_gene: TRBV29-1; d_gene: -; len: 12; j_gene: TRBJ2-7; CDR3nt: TGCAGCGTTCAGATCCGCTCCTACGAGCAGTACTTC; CDR3aa: CSVQIRSYEQYF
abundance: -; v_gene: TRBV5-6; d_gene: -; len: 14; j_gene: TRBJ2-7; CDR3nt: TGTGCCAGCAGCTTCGTCCAGGGGAAGGGCGAGCAGTACTTC; CDR3aa: CASSFVQGKGEQYF
abundance: -; v_gene: TRBV3-1/TRBV3-2; d_gene: -; len: 13; j_gene: TRBJ1-1; CDR3nt: TGTGCCAGCAGCCCCAACTCGGGGACTGAAGCTTTCTTT; CDR3aa: CASSPNSGTEAFF
abundance: -; v_gene: TRBV7-9; d_gene: -; len: 16; j_gene: TRBJ1-4; CDR3nt: TGTGCCAGCAGCTTTCTATCCCCTGCAACTAATGAAAAACTGTTTTTT; CDR3aa: CASSFLSPATNEKLFF
abundance: -; v_gene: TRBV7-9; d_gene: -; len: 16; j_gene: TRBJ2-7; CDR3nt: TGTGCCAGCAGCTTTACACGTGGCAGCCTAGTCTACGAGCAGTACTTC; CDR3aa: CASSFTRGSLVYEQYF
abundance: once; v_gene: TRBV11-3; d_gene: -; len: 18; j_gene: TRBJ2-2; CDR3nt: TGTGCCAGCAGCTTACGCGGCAGGGGCGTTAGGAACACCGGGGAGCTGTTTTTT; CDR3aa: CASSLRGRGVRNTGELFF
abundance: -; v_gene: TRBV10-1; d_gene: -; len: 16; j_gene: TRBJ1-4; CDR3nt: TGCGCCAGCAGGTACAGGGTTTCCCCGCGAATTGAAAAACTGTTTTTT; CDR3aa: CASRYRVSPRIEKLFF
abundance: -; v_gene: TRBV6-5; d_gene: -; len: 14; j_gene: TRBJ1-1; CDR3nt: TGTGCCAGCAGTTTCTCGGACAGGAACACTGAAGCTTTCTTT; CDR3aa: CASSFSDRNTEAFF
abundance: -; v_gene: TRBV4-1; d_gene: -; len: 18; j_gene: TRBJ1-2; CDR3nt: TGCGCCAGCAGCCAAGAGGTGTCAGGGCGTATCATGAACTATGGCTACACCTTC; CDR3aa: CASSQEVSGRIMNYGYTF
abundance: -; v_gene: TRBV29-1; d_gene: TRBD1; len: 13; j_gene: TRBJ1-2; CDR3nt: TGCAGCGTTGGAGGGGGCGAGAGGAGTGGCTACACCTTC; CDR3aa: CSVGGGERSGYTF
abundance: few; v_gene: TRBV28; d_gene: -; len: 13; j_gene: TRBJ1-2; CDR3nt: TGTGCCAGCAGTTTCAACAATAACTATGGCTACACCTTC; CDR3aa: CASSFNNNYGYTF
abundance: -; v_gene: TRBV6-5; d_gene: -; len: 13; j_gene: TRBJ1-2; CDR3nt: TGTGCCAGCAGCGTCGGGACACCTTATGGCTACACCTTC; CDR3aa: CASSVGTPYGYTF
abundance: -; v_gene: TRBV28; d_gene: -; len: 16; j_gene: TRBJ1-5; CDR3nt: TGTGCCAGCAGTTTATGGACCAGGGATAGCAATCAGCCCCAGCATTTT; CDR3aa: CASSLWTRDSNQPQHF
abundance: -; v_gene: TRBV28; d_gene: -; len: 13; j_gene: TRBJ1-4; CDR3nt: TGTGCCAGCAGTTCTCAGAATAATGAAAAACTGTTTTTT; CDR3aa: CASSSQNNEKLFF
abundance: -; v_gene: TRBV28; d_gene: -; len: 15; j_gene: TRBJ1-5; CDR3nt: TGTGCCAGCAGTTTATCGGGACTCTGGGGACAGCCCCAGCATTTT; CDR3aa: CASSLSGLWGQPQHF
abundance: -; v_gene: TRBV28; d_gene: TRBD2; len: 14; j_gene: TRBJ2-7; CDR3nt: TGTGCCAGCAGGCGGCTAGCGGTGCCCTACGAGCAGTACTTC; CDR3aa: CASRRLAVPYEQYF
abundance: few; v_gene: TRBV4-2; d_gene: TRBD2; len: 16; j_gene: TRBJ2-7; CDR3nt: TGTGCCAGCAGCCAGCGGACTAGCGGGGGATCCTACGAGCAGTACTTC; CDR3aa: CASSQRTSGGSYEQYF
abundance: -; v_gene: TRBV7-6; d_gene: -; len: 14; j_gene: TRBJ2-7; CDR3nt: TGTGCCAGCAGCCCCGAGCTATTTACCTACGAGCAGTACTTC; CDR3aa: CASSPELFTYEQYF
abundance: -; v_gene: TRBV18; d_gene: -; len: 15; j_gene: TRBJ1-4; CDR3nt: TGTGCCAGCTCACCACCAGGGGGATTTGGTGAAAAACTGTTTTTT; CDR3aa: CASSPPGGFGEKLFF
abundance: -; v_gene: TRBV5-4; d_gene: TRBD1; len: 16; j_gene: TRBJ2-7; CDR3nt: TGTGCCAGCAGCTTGGGAGCCGGACAGGGATCCTACGAGCAGTACTTC; CDR3aa: CASSLGAGQGSYEQYF
abundance: -; v_gene: TRBV28; d_gene: TRBD2; len: 17; j_gene: TRBJ2-3; CDR3nt: TGTGCCAGCAGTTCGCCTCTGGGACTAGCGGACACAGATACGCAGTATTTT; CDR3aa: CASSSPLGLADTDTQYF
abundance: -; v_gene: TRBV2; d_gene: -; len: 16; j_gene: TRBJ2-3; CDR3nt: TGTGCCAGCAGTGCGTCACAGGCCGGTGGGGCAGATACGCAGTATTTT; CDR3aa: CASSASQAGGADTQYF
abundance: -; v_gene: TRBV6-5; d_gene: TRBD1; len: 14; j_gene: TRBJ1-5; CDR3nt: TGTGCCAGCAGTCTTGACAGGGTCAATCAGCCCCAGCATTTT; CDR3aa: CASSLDRVNQPQHF
abundance: -; v_gene: TRBV19; d_gene: TRBD1; len: 15; j_gene: TRBJ2-7; CDR3nt: TGTGCCAGTAGTGTCGGACAGGGGGCTTTCTACGAGCAGTACTTC; CDR3aa: CASSVGQGAFYEQYF
abundance: -; v_gene: TRBV3-1/TRBV3-2; d_gene: -; len: 14; j_gene: TRBJ2-3; CDR3nt: TGTGCCAGCAGCCTAGGCAGGGGCTCAGATACGCAGTATTTT; CDR3aa: CASSLGRGSDTQYF
abundance: -; v_gene: TRBV7-2; d_gene: TRBD1; len: 15; j_gene: TRBJ1-3; CDR3nt: TGTGCCAGCAGCAAAGACAGGGCGTATGGAAACACCATATATTTT; CDR3aa: CASSKDRAYGNTIYF
abundance: -; v_gene: TRBV18; d_gene: TRBD1; len: 15; j_gene: TRBJ2-5; CDR3nt: TGTGCCAGCTCCTTAACCGGGACAGGGGGAGAGACCCAGTACTTC; CDR3aa: CASSLTGTGGETQYF
abundance: -; v_gene: TRBV9; d_gene: -; len: 16; j_gene: TRBJ2-3; CDR3nt: TGTGCCAGCAGCGTAGGACAGGCCTCTAGCACAGATACGCAGTATTTT; CDR3aa: CASSVGQASSTDTQYF